Each of the 21 T cell receptor beta chains below was sequenced from the same sample in a study of cytomegalovirus exposure and HLA in healthy donors (dated by TCRdb to 2015 to 2018). Library preparation was by the immunoSEQ multiplex PCR assay. For the multiplex PCR, a mixture combining 60 forward primers for TCR Vbeta segments and 13 reverse primers for TCR Jbeta segments was used. The immuneACCESS repertoire file appears here via TCRdb, limited to in-frame rearrangements. These files lack a portion of the clones; in checked studies, under half of the deficit traces to unresolved V genes, and the cause of the others is not known. The sample table shows more than 100,000 clones, and more than 75% are seen once. About 5.5% of the sample comes from the top ten. Specimen: PBMCs. Source of these receptors: a woman aged 25 to 39 in good health and CMV-seronegative.

The chain couples TRBV6-1 to TRBJ2-6; D remains unclear. The V end was cut by 2 bases, the J end by 1 base, with 6 bases between. This CDR3 comprises 15 residues. In germline, CDR1 is MNHNS, CDR2 SASEGT. CDR3 sequence: CASSELRSGANVLTF. The CDR3 DNA reads as TGTGCCAGCAGTGAACTTAGATCTGGGGCCAACGTCCTGACTTTC.

The CDR3 nucleotides read TGCGCCAGCAGCCCCGGACTAGCGGGAGGGGAGACCCAGTACTTC. Translated, it gives CASSPGLAGGETQYF. V gene TRBV5-1 combines with J gene TRBJ2-5, with TRBD2 matching over 15 bases. The CDR3 consists of 15 residues. Trimming at V came to 4 bases and at J to 5 bases, leaving 3 bases not matched to a gene. The germline CDR1 and CDR2 sequences are SGHRS and YFSETQ.

This clone was counted a single time. Germline is not matched at one junction end, which may reflect a read error. The CDR3 DNA reads as TGTTCCAGCAGCGGTCACAGGGGAAATCCTTCGAACTATGGCTACACCTTC. Translation gives CSSSGHRGNPSNYGYTF. This rearrangement joins TRBV7-9 to TRBJ1-2, with 7 positions matching TRBD1. Germline V lookup: CDR1 SEHNR, CDR2 FQNEAQ (reference sequence). This CDR3 comprises 17 residues.

The chain uses TRBV29-1 and TRBJ1-5; D is possibly TRBD1 (5 bases). The CDR3 covers 13 residues. Germline V lookup: CDR1 SQVTM, CDR2 ANQGSEA. Trimming removed 0 bases at V and 11 bases at J, with 14 bases between. CDR3 DNA sequence: TGCAGCGTTGAAGAGAGAGACCAAGGGGCCCAGCATTTT. It codes for CSVEERDQGAQHF.

V usage is TRBV18 and J usage is TRBJ1-1; 7 bases are shared with TRBD1. This CDR3 comprises 13 residues. J was trimmed by 4 bases and V by 3 bases; bases with no gene match: 2. The germline gives CDR1 KGHSH, CDR2 LQKENI. CDR3 bases: TGTGCCAGCTCACCGACAGGGTCCACTGAAGCTTTCTTT. Protein product: CASSPTGSTEAFF. The full variable domain, its missing parts supplied by reference TRBV18 and TRBJ1-1, is NAGVMQNPRHLVRRRGQEARLRCSPMKGHSHVYWYRQLPEEGLKFMVYLQKENIIDESGMPKERFSAEFPKEGPSILRIQQVVRGDSAAYFCASSPTGSTEAFFGQGTRLTVV.

Note on this clone: Other nucleotide sequences in the sample specify the same CDR3. This chain connects TRBV20-1 to TRBJ1-3; D uncertain. The CDR3 consists of 11 residues. The germline gives CDR1 DFQATT, CDR2 SNEGSKA (reference sequence). V was shortened by 7 bases and J by 0 bases, with 4 bases between the two germline ends. CDR3 protein: CSGYSGNTIYF. For the CDR3, the DNA is TGCAGTGGTTACTCTGGAAACACCATATATTTT.

The chain is built from TRBV6-1 and TRBJ2-7; 8 bases agree with TRBD1. V shed 4 bases and J 3 bases; nucleotides not matched to a gene: 8. This CDR3 spans 15 amino acids. The germline V gene has CDR1 MNHNS and CDR2 SASEGT. The CDR3 protein is CASSGSTGAYYEQYF. The CDR3 coding sequence is TGTGCCAGCAGTGGATCGACAGGGGCATACTACGAGCAGTACTTC.

This clone was recorded once. The chain links TRBV9 to TRBJ2-7; a weak D match, TRBD1 (5 bases). V lost 0 bases and J 0 bases, leaving 10 bases between the germline ends. From germline, CDR1 is SGDLS and CDR2 YYNGEE. This CDR3 contains 15 residues. CDR3: CASSVAGADSYEQYF. CDR3 nucleotide sequence: TGTGCCAGCAGCGTAGCTGGGGCCGACTCCTACGAGCAGTACTTC.

The chain joins TRBV19 to TRBJ2-7; 7 bases align to TRBD2. Germline V gives CDR1 LNHDA, CDR2 SQIVND (reference sequence). The CDR3 length is 14 residues. The V segment lost 1 base and the J segment 7 bases; nucleotides outside the gene matches: 7. CDR3 DNA sequence: TGTGCCAGTAGTATAGCTCTAGCGGTTGGGGAGCAGTACTTC. It is translated as CASSIALAVGEQYF.

The rearrangement uses TRBV5-8 and TRBJ1-3, with 7 positions matching TRBD1. CDR3 length equals 14 residues. V trimming: 6 bases; J trimming: 1 base; junction bases outside the gene matches: 4. Looked up from germline, CDR1 is SGHTS and CDR2 is YDEGEE. The CDR3 sequence is CASNYRGSGNTIYF. For the CDR3, the DNA is TGTGCCAGCAACTACAGGGGATCTGGAAACACCATATATTTT.

This clone was observed once. This chain links TRBV5-6 with TRBJ2-3; D might be TRBD2 (6 bases). This CDR3 is 15 amino acids long. Germline lookup yields CDR1 SGHDT and CDR2 YYEEEE. V gave up 3 bases and J gave up 6 bases, with 17 bases separating them. CDR3 in amino acids: CASSSRVSAGDTQYF. The CDR3 DNA reads TGTGCCAGCAGCTCCCGGGTCTCCGCGGGGGATACGCAGTATTTT.

Worth noting for this clone: Other DNA sequences of this sample code for an identical CDR3. The V gene is TRBV5-1, the J gene TRBJ2-2; TRBD2 matches 7 bases. J gave up 1 base and V 1 base, and 4 bases lay outside the gene matches. Germline V lookup: CDR1 SGHRS, CDR2 YFSETQ. CDR3 length: 16 amino acids. The CDR3 protein is CASSLLLAGNTGELFF. The CDR3 nucleotides read TGCGCCAGCAGCTTGCTCTTAGCGGGGAACACCGGGGAGCTGTTTTTT.

This clone showed up just once. V and J are TRBV11-3 and TRBJ2-2; D is possibly TRBD2 (5 bases). V lost 5 bases to trimming and J lost 6 bases, with 19 bases between them. The CDR3 loop spans 16 amino acids. Germline CDR1 SGHNT, CDR2 YENEEA. CDR3 bases: TGTGCCAGCAGCCCCTACCGTGGCTTGAGGGCCGGGGAGCTGTTTTTT. This encodes CASSPYRGLRAGELFF.

This clone was detected once. This rearrangement joins TRBV29-1 to TRBJ2-5, with D possibly being TRBD2 (6 bases). Germline CDR1 is SQVTM and CDR2 is ANQGSEA. This CDR3 is 11 amino acids long. V gave up 7 bases and J gave up 3 bases, with 9 bases separating them. The CDR3 here is CSGGGEETQYF. CDR3 in DNA: TGCAGCGGGGGAGGAGAAGAGACCCAGTACTTC.

The J gene is TRBJ1-6, the V gene TRBV7-9; perhaps TRBD1 as D (6 bases). Germline CDR1 SEHNR, CDR2 FQNEAQ (reference sequence). Trimming pared 3 bases from V and 5 bases from J, leaving 8 bases between. The CDR3 has 14 amino acids. The CDR3: CASSFGQNNSPLHF. Here the CDR3 DNA reads TGTGCCAGCAGCTTCGGACAGAATAATTCACCCCTCCACTTT.

V usage is TRBV5-1 and J usage is TRBJ2-7, with a possible D match to TRBD1 (5 bases). V shed 0 bases and J shed 5 bases, with 15 bases lying between them. CDR3 length: 15 residues. Germline CDR1 and CDR2: SGHRS and YFSETQ. In DNA form, the CDR3 reads TGCGCCAGCAGCTTGGCCGGCAGGGTTCTCGACGAGCAGTACTTC. It yields the protein CASSLAGRVLDEQYF.

The rearrangement links TRBV25-1 to TRBJ2-1, with TRBD2 matching 14 bases. The CDR3 is 16 residues long. The germline CDR1 and CDR2 sequences are MGHDK and SYGVNS. The V gene end was trimmed by 2 bases and the J gene end by 8 bases; junction bases not matched to a gene: 5. CDR3 residues: CASSEKGTSGSDEQFF. The DNA of the CDR3 is TGTGCCAGCAGTGAAAAGGGGACTAGCGGGAGTGATGAGCAGTTCTTC.

The chain has TRBV10-3 and TRBJ1-6; a weak D match, TRBD1 (6 bases). The CDR3 is 12 amino acids. V lost 11 bases and J lost 7, with 12 bases in between. Germline lookup yields CDR1 ENHRY and CDR2 SYGVKD. CDR3 coding DNA: TGTGCCGCAGGGGTGGGAAATTCACCCCTCCACTTT. This sequence encodes CAAGVGNSPLHF.

V gene TRBV6-1 combines with J gene TRBJ1-4; D remains unclear. The CDR3 covers 16 residues. From germline, CDR1 is MNHNS and CDR2 SASEGT. Trimming shortened V by 2 bases and J by 1 base, and 11 bases separated the two germline ends. CDR3 DNA sequence: TGTGCCAGCAGTGAAATAAAAACAGTAACTAATGAAAAACTGTTTTTT. Translated: CASSEIKTVTNEKLFF.

Details on this clone: One end of the junction fails to match germline, which may point to a read error. Different DNA sequences within this sample yield the same CDR3. This rearrangement joins TRBV27 to TRBJ2-7, with D possibly being TRBD2 (6 bases). The CDR3 totals 15 residues. CDR1 and CDR2 from the germline V gene are MNHEY and SMNVEV (reference sequence). The CDR3 nucleotides are TGTGCCAGCAGTTTTCGGGGGAATAGGGCCTATGAGCAGTACTTC. Its translation: CASSFRGNRAYEQYF.

The chain joins TRBV28 to TRBJ2-1, with TRBD2 matching 12 bases. The V gene end was trimmed by 4 bases and the J gene end by 4 bases; junction bases not matched to a gene: 5. Germline CDR1 reads MDHEN; CDR2 reads SYDVKM. The CDR3 is 16 amino acids. The CDR3 bases are TGTGCCAGCAGTTCCCCCGGGACTAGCGGGTACAATGAGCAGTTCTTC. This gives the protein CASSSPGTSGYNEQFF.